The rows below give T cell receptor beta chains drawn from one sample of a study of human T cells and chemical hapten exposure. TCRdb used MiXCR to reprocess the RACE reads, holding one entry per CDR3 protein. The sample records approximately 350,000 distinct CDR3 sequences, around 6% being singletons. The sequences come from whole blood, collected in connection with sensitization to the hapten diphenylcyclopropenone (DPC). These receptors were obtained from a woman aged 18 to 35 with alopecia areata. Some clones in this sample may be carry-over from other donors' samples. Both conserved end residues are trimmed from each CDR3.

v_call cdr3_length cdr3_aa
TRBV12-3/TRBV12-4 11 ASSRNRWETQY
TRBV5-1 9 ASSLEDTQY
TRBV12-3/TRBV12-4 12 ASSLGGGRYEQY
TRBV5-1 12 ASSPGPAYNEQF
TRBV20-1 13 SASGEMPTYNEQF
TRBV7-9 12 ASSFTQGNTEAF
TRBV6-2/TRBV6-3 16 ASSSPFILADEDTEAF
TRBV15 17 ATSRDRWDTSRINTEAF
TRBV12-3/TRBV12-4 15 ASSFGRSVSGNQPQH
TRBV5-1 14 ASGEGQLSYNSPLH
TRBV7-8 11 ASSTGRLQPQH
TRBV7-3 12 ASSVTVGNTEAF
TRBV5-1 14 ASSLSSAKQSYEQY
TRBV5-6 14 ASSSGGGYSNYGYT
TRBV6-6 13 ASTFGTGSGNTIY
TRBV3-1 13 ASSQKAGEIHGYT
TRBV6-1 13 ASSGPEVSGNTIY
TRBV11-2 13 ASSLDALATFGYT
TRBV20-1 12 SAKTGLPNTEAF
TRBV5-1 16 ASSLFHRGGKSYNEQF
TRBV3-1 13 ASSQDHIRNSPLH
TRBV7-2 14 ASSLGTGVTNQPQH
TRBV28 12 ASTNRGTKNIQY
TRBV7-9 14 ALKGEAQGTGNTIY
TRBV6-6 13 ASSYSQGRTGELF
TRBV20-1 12 SAPRQGKSYGYT
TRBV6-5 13 ASSYSSTSNEKLF
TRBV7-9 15 ASSLAGQVISGNTIY
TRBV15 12 ATSITDYNSPLH
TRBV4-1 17 ASSHRILKRNLSTDTQY
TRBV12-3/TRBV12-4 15 ASSDTPRGLSTDTQY
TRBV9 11 ASGVQPYNEQF
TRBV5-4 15 ASTEPNGGGPTVGYT
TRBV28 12 ASSSGHLQETQY
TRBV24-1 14 ATSDLGDSGTDTQY
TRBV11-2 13 ASSPPKDWNTEAF
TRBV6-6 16 ASSYSTLVTGENQPQH
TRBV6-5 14 ASSYSGTGRINEQF
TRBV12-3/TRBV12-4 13 ASRYSGGAINEQF
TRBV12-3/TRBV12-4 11 ASSLVSNYGYT
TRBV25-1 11 ASSTATTDTQY
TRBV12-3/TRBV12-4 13 ASISPREAGNEQF
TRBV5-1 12 ASSPQGAGREQY
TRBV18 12 ASSPQGQDHIQY
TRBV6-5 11 ASSRGHHTEAF
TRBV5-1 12 ASSLGTNADTQY
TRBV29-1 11 SVPIRQGSAYT
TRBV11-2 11 ASSLERDREQF
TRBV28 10 ASSFLGAEQY
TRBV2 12 ASSNTGLSYGYT
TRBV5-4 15 ASSPRLGLAARDAQY
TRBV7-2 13 ASSPTGGRRETQY